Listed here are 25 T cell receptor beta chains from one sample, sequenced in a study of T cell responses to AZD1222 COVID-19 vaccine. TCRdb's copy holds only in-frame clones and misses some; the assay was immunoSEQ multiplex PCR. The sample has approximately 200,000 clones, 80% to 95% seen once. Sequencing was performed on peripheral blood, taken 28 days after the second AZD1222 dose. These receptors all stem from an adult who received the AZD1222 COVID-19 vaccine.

CDR3 amino acids: CASSIASENQPQHF. For the CDR3, the DNA is TGTGCCAGTAGTATTGCGTCAGAGAATCAGCCCCAGCATTTT. The rearrangement links TRBV19 to TRBJ1-5, with unresolved D. Germline V gene data show CDR1 as LNHDA and CDR2 as SQIVND (reference sequence). The CDR3 has 14 residues. V lost 3 bases and J 4 bases, leaving 10 bases between the germline ends.

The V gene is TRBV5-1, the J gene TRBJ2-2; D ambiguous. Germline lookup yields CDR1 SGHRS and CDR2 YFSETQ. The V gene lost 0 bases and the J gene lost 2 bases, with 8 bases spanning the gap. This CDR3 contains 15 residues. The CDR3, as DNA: TGCGCCAGCAGCTTGGGAGGCGGTAACACCGGGGAGCTGTTTTTT. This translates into CASSLGGGNTGELFF.

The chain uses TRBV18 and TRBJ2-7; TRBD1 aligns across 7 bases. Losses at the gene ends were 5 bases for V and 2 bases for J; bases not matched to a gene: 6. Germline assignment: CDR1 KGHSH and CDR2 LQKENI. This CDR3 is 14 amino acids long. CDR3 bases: TGTGCCAGCTCAAATCAAACAGGGGCCTACGAGCAGTACTTC. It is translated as CASSNQTGAYEQYF.

The CDR3 DNA reads as TGTGCCAGCAGCCCGTACACCGACAATGAGCAGTTCTTC. Protein sequence: CASSPYTDNEQFF. This chain links TRBV11-3 with TRBJ2-1; D not resolved. V gave up 5 bases and J gave up 5 bases, with 10 bases separating them. Per the germline V gene, CDR1 is SGHNT and CDR2 is YENEEA. The CDR3 totals 13 residues.

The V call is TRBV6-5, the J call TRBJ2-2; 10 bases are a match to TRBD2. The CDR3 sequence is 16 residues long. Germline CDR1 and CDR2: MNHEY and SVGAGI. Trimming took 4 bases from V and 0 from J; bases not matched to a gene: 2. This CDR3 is CASSSGLAANTGELFF. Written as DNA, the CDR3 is TGTGCCAGCAGTTCCGGACTAGCGGCGAACACCGGGGAGCTGTTTTTT.

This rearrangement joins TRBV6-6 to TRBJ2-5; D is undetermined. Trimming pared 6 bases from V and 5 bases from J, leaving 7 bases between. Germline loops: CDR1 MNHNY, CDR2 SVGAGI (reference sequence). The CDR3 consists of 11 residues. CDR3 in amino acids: CASSGEETQYF. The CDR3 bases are TGTGCCAGCAGCGGTGAGGAGACCCAGTACTTC.

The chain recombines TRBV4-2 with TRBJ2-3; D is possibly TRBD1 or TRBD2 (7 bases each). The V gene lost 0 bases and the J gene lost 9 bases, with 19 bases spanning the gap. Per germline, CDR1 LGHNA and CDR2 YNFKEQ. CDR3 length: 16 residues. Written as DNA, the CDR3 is TGTGCCAGCAGCCAAGATCCGTGGCGACAGGGAGGGACGCAGTATTTT. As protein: CASSQDPWRQGGTQYF.

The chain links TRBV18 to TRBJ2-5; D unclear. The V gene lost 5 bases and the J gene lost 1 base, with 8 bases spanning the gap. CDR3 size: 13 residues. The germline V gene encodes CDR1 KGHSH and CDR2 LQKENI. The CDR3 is CASSSLVQETQYF. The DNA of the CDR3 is TGTGCCAGCTCATCTCTGGTCCAAGAGACCCAGTACTTC.

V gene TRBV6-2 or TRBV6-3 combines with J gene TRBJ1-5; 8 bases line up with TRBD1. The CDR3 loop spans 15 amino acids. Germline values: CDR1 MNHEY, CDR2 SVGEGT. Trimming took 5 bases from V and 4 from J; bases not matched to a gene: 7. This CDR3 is CASSDDRGWNQPQHF. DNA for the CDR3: TGTGCCAGCAGTGACGACAGGGGCTGGAATCAGCCCCAGCATTTT.

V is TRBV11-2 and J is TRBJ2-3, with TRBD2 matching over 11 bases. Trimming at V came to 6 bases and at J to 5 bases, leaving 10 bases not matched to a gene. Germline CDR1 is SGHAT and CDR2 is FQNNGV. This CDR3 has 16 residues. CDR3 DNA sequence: TGTGCCAGCAGGGCACTAGCGGGAGCTTTGATAGATACGCAGTATTTT. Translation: CASRALAGALIDTQYF.

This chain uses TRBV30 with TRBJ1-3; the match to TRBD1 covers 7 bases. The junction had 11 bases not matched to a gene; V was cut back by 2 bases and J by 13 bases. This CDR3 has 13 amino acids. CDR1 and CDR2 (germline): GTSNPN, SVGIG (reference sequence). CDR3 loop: CAWSLGQPGKIYF. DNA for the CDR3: TGTGCCTGGAGTCTGGGACAGCCCGGCAAGATATATTTT.

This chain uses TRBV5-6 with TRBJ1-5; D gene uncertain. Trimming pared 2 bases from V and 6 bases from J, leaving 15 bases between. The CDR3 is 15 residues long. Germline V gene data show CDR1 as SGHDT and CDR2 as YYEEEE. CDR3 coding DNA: TGTGCCAGCAGCTTAGGGAGGCGGGGTAGTCAGCCCCAGCATTTT. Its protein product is CASSLGRRGSQPQHF.

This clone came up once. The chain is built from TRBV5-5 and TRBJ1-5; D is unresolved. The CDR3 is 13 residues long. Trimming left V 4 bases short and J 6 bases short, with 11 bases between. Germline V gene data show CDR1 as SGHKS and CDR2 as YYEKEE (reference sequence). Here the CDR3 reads CASSRSEGQPQHF. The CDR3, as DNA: TGTGCCAGCAGCCGGAGCGAGGGTCAGCCCCAGCATTTT.

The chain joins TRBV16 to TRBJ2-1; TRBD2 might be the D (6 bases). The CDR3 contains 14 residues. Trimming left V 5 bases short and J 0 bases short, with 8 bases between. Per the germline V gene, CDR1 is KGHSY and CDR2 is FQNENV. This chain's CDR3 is CASSGGSSYNEQFF. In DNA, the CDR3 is TGTGCCAGCAGCGGGGGGAGCTCCTACAATGAGCAGTTCTTC. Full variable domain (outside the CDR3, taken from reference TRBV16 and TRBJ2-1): GEEVAQTPKHLVRGEGQKAKLYCAPIKGHSYVFWYQQVLKNEFKFLISFQNENVFDETGMPKERFSAKCLPNSPCSLEIQATKLEDSAVYFCASSGGSSYNEQFFGPGTRLTVL.

This CDR3 is CAISVRTGWETQYF. CDR3 bases: TGTGCCATCAGTGTCAGGACAGGCTGGGAGACCCAGTACTTC. The rearrangement joins TRBV10-3 to TRBJ2-5, with 7 bases identical to TRBD1. Trimming cost V 4 bases and J 5 bases; bases outside gene matches: 7. The CDR3 totals 14 residues. Germline CDR1 reads ENHRY; CDR2 reads SYGVKD.

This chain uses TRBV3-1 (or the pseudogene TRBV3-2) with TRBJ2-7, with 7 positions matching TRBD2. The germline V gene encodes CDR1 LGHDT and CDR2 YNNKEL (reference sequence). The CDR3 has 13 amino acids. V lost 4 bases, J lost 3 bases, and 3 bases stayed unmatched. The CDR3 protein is CASSLTSHYEQYF. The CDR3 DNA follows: TGTGCCAGCAGCCTGACTAGCCACTACGAGCAGTACTTC.

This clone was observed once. The CDR3 spells CASSGRGTGELFF. The CDR3 coding sequence is TGCGCCAGCAGTGGAAGAGGGACCGGGGAGCTGTTTTTT. The J gene is TRBJ2-2, the V gene TRBV10-1; a weak D match, TRBD2 (5 bases). The CDR3 is 13 residues long. In germline, CDR1 is WNHNN, CDR2 SYGVQD (reference sequence). V was trimmed by 4 bases and J by 5 bases, leaving 8 bases between them.

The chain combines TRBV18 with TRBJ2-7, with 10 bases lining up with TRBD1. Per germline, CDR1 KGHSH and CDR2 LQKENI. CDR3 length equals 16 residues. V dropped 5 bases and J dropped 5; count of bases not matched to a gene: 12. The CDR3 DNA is TGTGCCAGCTCAACTCGGGACAGGGGATTTCAGGACGAGCAGTACTTC. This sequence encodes CASSTRDRGFQDEQYF.

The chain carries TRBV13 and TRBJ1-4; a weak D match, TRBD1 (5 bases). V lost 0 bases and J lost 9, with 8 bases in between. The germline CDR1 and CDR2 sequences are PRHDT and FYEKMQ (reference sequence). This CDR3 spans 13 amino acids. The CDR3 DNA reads TGTGCCAGCAGCTTAGGGACAGTTAAAAAACTGTTTTTT. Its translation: CASSLGTVKKLFF.

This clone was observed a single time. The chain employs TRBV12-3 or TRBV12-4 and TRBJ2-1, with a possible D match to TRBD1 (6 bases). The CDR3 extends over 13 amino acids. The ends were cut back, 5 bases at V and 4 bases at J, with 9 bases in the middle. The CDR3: CASSHRDYNEQFF. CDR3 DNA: TGTGCCAGCAGTCACAGGGATTACAATGAGCAGTTCTTC.

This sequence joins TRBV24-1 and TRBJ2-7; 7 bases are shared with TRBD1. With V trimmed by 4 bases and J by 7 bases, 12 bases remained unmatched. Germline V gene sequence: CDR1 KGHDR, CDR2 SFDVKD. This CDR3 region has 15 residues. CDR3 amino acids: CATSEGTARVGEQYF. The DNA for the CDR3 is TGTGCCACCAGTGAGGGGACAGCGAGGGTGGGTGAGCAGTACTTC.

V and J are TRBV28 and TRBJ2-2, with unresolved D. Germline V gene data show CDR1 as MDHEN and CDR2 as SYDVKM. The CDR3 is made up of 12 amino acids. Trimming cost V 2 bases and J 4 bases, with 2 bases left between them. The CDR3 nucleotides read TGTGCCAGCAGTTTAGCCACCGGGGAGCTGTTTTTT. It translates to CASSLATGELFF.

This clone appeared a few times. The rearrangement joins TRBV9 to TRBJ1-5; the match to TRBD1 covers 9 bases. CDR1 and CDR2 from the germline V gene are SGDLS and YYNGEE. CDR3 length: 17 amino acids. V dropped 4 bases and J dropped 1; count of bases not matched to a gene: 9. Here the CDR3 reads CASSRGTGKGSNQPQHF. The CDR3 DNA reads TGTGCCAGCAGCAGAGGGACAGGGAAGGGAAGCAATCAGCCCCAGCATTTT.

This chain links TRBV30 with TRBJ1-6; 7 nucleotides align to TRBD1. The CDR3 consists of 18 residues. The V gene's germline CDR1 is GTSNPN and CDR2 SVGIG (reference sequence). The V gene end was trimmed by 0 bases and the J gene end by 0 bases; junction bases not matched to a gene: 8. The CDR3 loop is CAWSVSVNRGSYNSPLHF. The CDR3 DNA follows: TGTGCCTGGAGTGTATCCGTGAACAGGGGCTCCTATAATTCACCCCTCCACTTT.

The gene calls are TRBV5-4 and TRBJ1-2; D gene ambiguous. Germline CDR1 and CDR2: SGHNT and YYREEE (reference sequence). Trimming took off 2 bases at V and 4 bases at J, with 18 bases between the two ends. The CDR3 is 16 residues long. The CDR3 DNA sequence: TGTGCCAGCAGCTTCGGAACTTTAGACGTCTTCTATGGCTACACCTTC. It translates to CASSFGTLDVFYGYTF.